Below are 5 T cell receptor beta chains sequenced from a single sample in a study of shared clonotypes between healthy human individuals. Method: immunoSEQ multiplex PCR; TCRdb's copy keeps in-frame clones and lacks some. The data contain 2 million to 2.5 million clones, around 95% of them singletons. The sequenced sample consisted of naive CD4+ T cells sorted from blood. Noted subset: CD45RA+ positively selected. The source of these receptors is a man younger than 30 in good health.

The rearrangement uses TRBV27 and TRBJ2-7, with TRBD1 as a possible D gene (5 bases). This CDR3 comprises 16 residues. Germline V lookup: CDR1 MNHEY, CDR2 SMNVEV (reference sequence). The V end was cut by 6 bases, the J end by 6 bases, with 24 bases between. The CDR3 region is CASRPIGALVIGEQYF. CDR3 DNA: TGTGCCAGCAGGCCAATTGGGGCTTTGGTTATCGGCGAGCAGTACTTC.

The sample holds one count of this clone. The chain has TRBV11-2 and TRBJ2-5; the match to TRBD2 covers 11 bases. Germline CDR1 SGHAT, CDR2 FQNNGV. Trimming removed 2 bases from V and 1 base from J; junction bases left unmatched: 3. The CDR3 is made up of 16 amino acids. The CDR3 spells CASSLSTSGGQETQYF. CDR3 nucleotides: TGTGCCAGCAGCTTAAGTACTAGCGGGGGCCAAGAGACCCAGTACTTC.

The rearrangement joins TRBV7-6 to TRBJ2-5; D remains ambiguous. The length of the CDR3 is 16 residues. CDR1 and CDR2 from the germline V gene are SGHVS and FNYEAQ. V dropped 4 bases and J dropped 5 bases, with 20 bases sitting between them. The CDR3 DNA sequence: TGTGCCAGCAGCTCCTTACCCCCTTGGATGTCGGAGACCCAGTACTTC. It is translated as CASSSLPPWMSETQYF.

A single count supports this clone. The rearrangement joins TRBV19 to TRBJ1-1; a possible D gene is TRBD1 (6 bases). Between the trimmed V and J ends, which lost 6 bases and 2 bases, there was a span of 22 bases. CDR3 size: 17 residues. Germline CDR1 LNHDA, CDR2 SQIVND (reference sequence). DNA of the CDR3: TGTGCCAGTAGCCTTGTGGGGGCCTGGGAGAGCAACACTGAAGCTTTCTTT. Encoded protein: CASSLVGAWESNTEAFF.

This rearrangement joins TRBV18 to TRBJ2-1; 8 nucleotides agree with TRBD1. With 4 bases clipped from V and 9 bases from J, the junction kept 5 bases outside the gene matches. The CDR3 is made up of 13 amino acids. The V gene's germline CDR1 is KGHSH and CDR2 LQKENI. The CDR3 sequence: CASSREDRGEQFF. The CDR3 DNA is TGTGCCAGCTCACGGGAAGACAGGGGTGAGCAGTTCTTC.